These T cell receptor beta chains were read from a single sample in a study of OX40 agonist ivuxolimab in advanced cancers. Sequenced by immunoSEQ multiplex PCR; TCRdb stores in-frame clones only, minus some. The sample has approximately 60,000 clones, about 87% seen once; the top ten hold roughly 2%. This sample comprised CD4+ or CD8+ T cells sorted from blood, obtained in a trial of the OX40 agonist ivuxolimab. The source of these receptors is an adult with an advanced solid tumor such as melanoma, head and neck, liver or kidney cancer. Both conserved end residues are part of each CDR3. The order of the fields is V gene, D gene, J gene, clone size, CDR3 DNA, CDR3 protein. A D gene is named only where the DNA matches it firmly. The listing skips clone size in some rows; elsewhere it reads once, few, many or a size class.

v_gene: TRBV10-2
d_gene: NA
j_gene: TRBJ2-7
abundance: NA
CDR3nt: TGCGCCAGCAGAGGGACCTCTTACGAGCAGTACTTC
CDR3aa: CASRGTSYEQYF

v_gene: TRBV28
d_gene: NA
j_gene: TRBJ1-4
abundance: NA
CDR3nt: TGTGCCAGCAGCAAACCCCGGGGACCGAATGAAAAACTGTTTTTT
CDR3aa: CASSKPRGPNEKLFF

v_gene: TRBV14
d_gene: TRBD1
j_gene: TRBJ2-7
abundance: NA
CDR3nt: TGTGCCAGCAGCCACCTGACAGGGGGCGCTTTCTCCGGCGAGCAGTACTTC
CDR3aa: CASSHLTGGAFSGEQYF

v_gene: TRBV11-2
d_gene: TRBD2
j_gene: TRBJ2-3
abundance: NA
CDR3nt: TGTGCCAGCAGCCGAGCGGGGGCCGAGCTTTCCACAGATACGCAGTATTTT
CDR3aa: CASSRAGAELSTDTQYF

v_gene: TRBV6-5
d_gene: NA
j_gene: TRBJ1-6
abundance: NA
CDR3nt: TGTGCCAGCAGTTACTCACCTTATAATTCACCCCTCCACTTT
CDR3aa: CASSYSPYNSPLHF

v_gene: TRBV4-1
d_gene: NA
j_gene: TRBJ2-7
abundance: NA
CDR3nt: TGCGCCAGCAGCCCTGAGGCTAGGACAGCCACCTACGAGCAGTACTTC
CDR3aa: CASSPEARTATYEQYF

v_gene: TRBV5-1
d_gene: TRBD1
j_gene: TRBJ2-7
abundance: few
CDR3nt: TGCGCCAGCAGCCCGGGACAGAACCACGAGCAGTACTTC
CDR3aa: CASSPGQNHEQYF

v_gene: TRBV5-1
d_gene: NA
j_gene: TRBJ1-2
abundance: few
CDR3nt: TGCGCCAGCAGCTTGGCCGCGTTCGAAAACTATGGCTACACCTTC
CDR3aa: CASSLAAFENYGYTF

v_gene: TRBV7-6
d_gene: TRBD1
j_gene: TRBJ2-3
abundance: NA
CDR3nt: TGTGCCAGCAGCTTGGATCCCCCTGAGGACAGGGCTGCAGATACGCAGTATTTT
CDR3aa: CASSLDPPEDRAADTQYF

v_gene: TRBV18
d_gene: TRBD2
j_gene: TRBJ2-3
abundance: NA
CDR3nt: TGTGCCAGCTCACCACCTAGCGGGAGAGCAGATACGCAGTATTTT
CDR3aa: CASSPPSGRADTQYF

v_gene: TRBV7-2
d_gene: NA
j_gene: TRBJ1-2
abundance: NA
CDR3nt: TGTGCCAGCAGCCCAGGGGTTAACTATGGCTACACCTTC
CDR3aa: CASSPGVNYGYTF

v_gene: TRBV9
d_gene: TRBD1
j_gene: TRBJ1-2
abundance: NA
CDR3nt: TGTGCCAGCAGCGCCAACCGGGACAGGGGATATGGCTACACCTTC
CDR3aa: CASSANRDRGYGYTF

v_gene: TRBV2
d_gene: TRBD2
j_gene: TRBJ2-5
abundance: once
CDR3nt: TGTGCCAGCAGACGCGGGGGGGCGAAGGAGACCCAGTACTTC
CDR3aa: CASRRGGAKETQYF

v_gene: TRBV7-9
d_gene: NA
j_gene: TRBJ2-5
abundance: NA
CDR3nt: TGTGCCAGCAGCCCTACCATGGACAGACAAGAGACCCAGTACTTC
CDR3aa: CASSPTMDRQETQYF

v_gene: TRBV2
d_gene: NA
j_gene: TRBJ2-3
abundance: NA
CDR3nt: TGTGCCAGCAGGGACACAGGGCTCGCAGATACGCAGTATTTT
CDR3aa: CASRDTGLADTQYF

v_gene: TRBV19
d_gene: TRBD1
j_gene: TRBJ1-5
abundance: once
CDR3nt: TGTGCCAGCGACGGACCGGGACAGGGGAACAATCAGCCCCAGCATTTT
CDR3aa: CASDGPGQGNNQPQHF

v_gene: TRBV6-1
d_gene: NA
j_gene: TRBJ2-7
abundance: NA
CDR3nt: TGTGCCAGCTGCCCAAACGGACAGATCTACGAGCAGTACTTC
CDR3aa: CASCPNGQIYEQYF

v_gene: TRBV19
d_gene: TRBD2
j_gene: TRBJ2-1
abundance: NA
CDR3nt: TGTGCCAGTAGGACAGCGGGAGGCGGTTACAATGAGCAGTTCTTC
CDR3aa: CASRTAGGGYNEQFF

v_gene: TRBV18
d_gene: TRBD2
j_gene: TRBJ2-1
abundance: NA
CDR3nt: TGTGCCAGCTCACCGCCCGGGACTAGCGAGTACAATGAGCAGTTCTTC
CDR3aa: CASSPPGTSEYNEQFF

v_gene: TRBV10-1
d_gene: NA
j_gene: TRBJ2-5
abundance: NA
CDR3nt: TGCGCCAGCAGTGAGGGGGGTAGGGAGACCCAGTACTTC
CDR3aa: CASSEGGRETQYF

v_gene: TRBV4-1
d_gene: NA
j_gene: TRBJ1-6
abundance: NA
CDR3nt: TGCGCCAGCAGCCAAGATCGGCTGAGCTCCTATAATTCACCCCTCCACTTT
CDR3aa: CASSQDRLSSYNSPLHF

v_gene: TRBV5-1
d_gene: NA
j_gene: TRBJ2-3
abundance: NA
CDR3nt: TGCGCCAGCAGCTTGGCGAGGGGGGGCACAGATACGCAGTATTTT
CDR3aa: CASSLARGGTDTQYF

v_gene: TRBV29-1
d_gene: NA
j_gene: TRBJ2-7
abundance: NA
CDR3nt: TGCAGCGCTCACAGCGGGCGCGAGCAGTACTTC
CDR3aa: CSAHSGREQYF

v_gene: TRBV6-5
d_gene: TRBD1
j_gene: TRBJ2-7
abundance: NA
CDR3nt: TGTGCCAGCAGAAAATCGGGACAGGGTTCCTACGAGCAGTACTTC
CDR3aa: CASRKSGQGSYEQYF

v_gene: TRBV5-1
d_gene: TRBD1
j_gene: TRBJ2-7
abundance: NA
CDR3nt: TGCGCCAGCAGCTCCCGGGACAGCCACTACGAGCAGTACTTC
CDR3aa: CASSSRDSHYEQYF

v_gene: TRBV4-1
d_gene: NA
j_gene: TRBJ2-7
abundance: NA
CDR3nt: TGCGCCAGCAGCCAGGGACAAACAGGCCCCTACGAGCAGTACTTC
CDR3aa: CASSQGQTGPYEQYF

v_gene: TRBV29-1
d_gene: TRBD2
j_gene: TRBJ2-3
abundance: NA
CDR3nt: TGCAGCGCCGTCCCCGGACTAGCGGGGTTACGAGATACGCAGTATTTT
CDR3aa: CSAVPGLAGLRDTQYF

v_gene: TRBV4-2
d_gene: NA
j_gene: TRBJ1-2
abundance: few
CDR3nt: TGTGCCAGCAGGCCGGGACCCTCCTATGGCTACACCTTC
CDR3aa: CASRPGPSYGYTF

v_gene: TRBV28
d_gene: NA
j_gene: TRBJ1-3
abundance: NA
CDR3nt: TGTGCCAGCACCTTAGTCTCTGGAAACACCATATATTTT
CDR3aa: CASTLVSGNTIYF

v_gene: TRBV7-4
d_gene: NA
j_gene: TRBJ2-7
abundance: few
CDR3nt: TGTGCCAGCAGCCCCAGGGGGGAATCCTCCTACGAGCAGTACTTC
CDR3aa: CASSPRGESSYEQYF

v_gene: TRBV18
d_gene: TRBD1
j_gene: TRBJ1-1
abundance: NA
CDR3nt: TGTGCCAGCTCACCACTTGGGACAGGGGACGGCACTGAAGCTTTCTTT
CDR3aa: CASSPLGTGDGTEAFF

v_gene: TRBV6-1
d_gene: NA
j_gene: TRBJ2-5
abundance: NA
CDR3nt: TGTGCCAGCAGTGAACCCGGGACACCCGGGGGGACCCAGTACTTC
CDR3aa: CASSEPGTPGGTQYF

v_gene: TRBV6-6
d_gene: NA
j_gene: TRBJ2-3
abundance: few
CDR3nt: TGTGCCAGCAAGGAAGAGGGTACAGATACGCAGTATTTT
CDR3aa: CASKEEGTDTQYF

v_gene: TRBV7-2
d_gene: NA
j_gene: TRBJ2-5
abundance: NA
CDR3nt: TGTGCCAGCACCTTGGGCGCGGTAGAGACCCAGTACTTC
CDR3aa: CASTLGAVETQYF

v_gene: TRBV2
d_gene: NA
j_gene: TRBJ2-7
abundance: NA
CDR3nt: TGTGCCAGCTCGGAGGCCATATCCTACGAGCAGTACTTC
CDR3aa: CASSEAISYEQYF

v_gene: TRBV11-2
d_gene: NA
j_gene: TRBJ1-5
abundance: NA
CDR3nt: TGTGCCAGCAGCTTAGTCGTTAATCAGCCCCAGCATTTT
CDR3aa: CASSLVVNQPQHF

v_gene: TRBV30
d_gene: TRBD2
j_gene: TRBJ2-1
abundance: NA
CDR3nt: TGTGCCTGGAGGGGGACTAGCGGGAGATTATCCGGGTTTGGGAATGAGCAGTTCTTC
CDR3aa: CAWRGTSGRLSGFGNEQFF

v_gene: TRBV6-1
d_gene: NA
j_gene: TRBJ2-2
abundance: NA
CDR3nt: TGTGCCAGCAGTGGGGGTCAGGGGTACACCGGGGAGCTGTTTTTT
CDR3aa: CASSGGQGYTGELFF

v_gene: TRBV29-1
d_gene: TRBD1
j_gene: TRBJ2-7
abundance: NA
CDR3nt: TGCAGCGTGGCTACAGGGGGGCCGGAGCAGTACTTC
CDR3aa: CSVATGGPEQYF

v_gene: TRBV7-9
d_gene: NA
j_gene: TRBJ1-1
abundance: NA
CDR3nt: TGTGCCAGCAGCCCTCAGGGTTGGGGACGTACTGAAGCTTTCTTT
CDR3aa: CASSPQGWGRTEAFF

v_gene: TRBV5-1
d_gene: NA
j_gene: TRBJ2-5
abundance: NA
CDR3nt: TGCGCCAGCAGCTCAACCTACCAAGAGACCCAGTACTTC
CDR3aa: CASSSTYQETQYF

v_gene: TRBV5-1
d_gene: TRBD2
j_gene: TRBJ2-5
abundance: NA
CDR3nt: TGCGCCAGCAGTTCCGGGACTAGCGGATCCCAAGAGACCCAGTACTTC
CDR3aa: CASSSGTSGSQETQYF

v_gene: TRBV9
d_gene: NA
j_gene: TRBJ1-5
abundance: NA
CDR3nt: TGTGCCAGCAGCGTAGAGGCGGGGAGCAATCAGCCCCAGCATTTT
CDR3aa: CASSVEAGSNQPQHF